The 31 T cell receptor beta chains listed next were all sequenced from one sample in a study of blood T cell repertoires in COVID-19. Clones were read by immunoSEQ multiplex PCR, and TCRdb kept only the in-frame ones, dropping some. This repertoire shows some 400,000 clones, 85% to 90% found once; its top ten account for around 7%. The material sequenced was peripheral blood. The receptor source for this set is a man younger than 35 with active or convalescent COVID-19.

This clone was detected only a few times. The rearrangement joins TRBV4-1 to TRBJ1-5, with 7 bases lining up with TRBD1. Trimming removed 0 bases from V and 5 bases from J; junction bases left unmatched: 4. The germline gives CDR1 MGHRA, CDR2 YSYEKL. The CDR3 extends over 15 amino acids. The DNA of the CDR3 is TGCGCCAGCAGCCAAGAAGAACAGGGGCATCAGCCCCAGCATTTT. Translating gives CASSQEEQGHQPQHF.

The rearrangement joins TRBV11-2 to TRBJ1-1; D unresolved. The CDR3 has 13 amino acids. V lost 2 bases and J lost 3, with 7 bases in between. CDR1 and CDR2 from the germline V gene are SGHAT and FQNNGV. CDR3 region: CASSLMRYTEAFF. CDR3 DNA sequence: TGTGCCAGCAGCTTAATGCGGTACACTGAAGCTTTCTTT.

The rearrangement links TRBV6-2 or TRBV6-3 to TRBJ1-2; D call uncertain. V lost 5 bases and J 8 bases, leaving 15 bases between the germline ends. CDR1 is MNHEY and CDR2 is SVGEGT in the germline V gene. This CDR3 spans 13 amino acids. The CDR3 region has the DNA TGTGCCAGCAGTCCACGGACGGCGGGGGGCTACACCTTC. Protein product: CASSPRTAGGYTF.

The CDR3: CASSKFGVSEAFF. Here the CDR3 DNA reads TGTGCCAGCAGTAAATTCGGAGTGTCTGAAGCTTTCTTT. This rearrangement joins TRBV25-1 to TRBJ1-1; D not certain. Germline CDR1 and CDR2: MGHDK and SYGVNS. V was pared by 5 bases and J by 6 bases, with 13 bases between. CDR3 length equals 13 residues.

The J gene is TRBJ2-3, the V gene TRBV5-1, with D perhaps TRBD1 (6 bases). V was trimmed by 1 base and J by 0 bases, leaving 24 bases between them. CDR3 length: 20 amino acids. CDR1 is SGHRS and CDR2 is YFSETQ in the germline V gene. CDR3 in amino acids: CASSLQGLGEIPSSTDTQYF. The CDR3 DNA reads TGCGCCAGCAGCTTGCAGGGGTTGGGTGAAATACCCTCTAGCACAGATACGCAGTATTTT.

The chain joins TRBV6-6 to TRBJ2-7; 10 nucleotides agree with TRBD2. Germline CDR1 reads MNHNY; CDR2 reads SVGAGI (reference sequence). V dropped 6 bases and J dropped 6; count of bases not matched to a gene: 11. This CDR3 is 15 amino acids long. CDR3 in amino acids: CASRGSGRKTGEQYF. The DNA for the CDR3 is TGTGCCAGCAGAGGTAGCGGGAGGAAGACAGGCGAGCAGTACTTC.

This chain connects TRBV6-5 to TRBJ2-1, with D tentatively TRBD1 (5 bases). V gave up 6 bases and J gave up 6 bases, with 15 bases separating them. The CDR3 sequence is 14 residues long. CDR1 MNHEY and CDR2 SVGAGI come from the germline V gene. As DNA, the CDR3 is TGTGCCAGCAGGACACCAAGGGGTCGCAATGAGCAGTTCTTC. It translates to CASRTPRGRNEQFF.

As DNA, the CDR3 is TGTGCCAGCAGTTACTCGGGCCAGGGGATGAATGGCTACACCTTC. It codes for CASSYSGQGMNGYTF. The chain carries TRBV6-5 and TRBJ1-2; D perhaps matches TRBD1 (6 bases). This CDR3 region has 15 residues. Trimming cost V 0 bases and J 6 bases, with 14 bases left between them. From germline, CDR1 is MNHEY and CDR2 SVGAGI.

This clone has more than one count but fewer than ten. The genes are TRBV2 and TRBJ2-7, with D possibly being TRBD1 (6 bases). From germline, CDR1 is SNHLY and CDR2 FYNNEI. Trimming shortened V by 2 bases and J by 3 bases, and 14 bases separated the two germline ends. There are 15 residues in the CDR3. As DNA, the CDR3 is TGTGCCAGCAGTGAATCGCCAGGGGTGGGCTACGAGCAGTACTTC. Its translation is CASSESPGVGYEQYF.

The chain uses TRBV10-2 and TRBJ2-4; TRBD1 matches 7 bases. CDR3 length: 15 amino acids. The V segment lost 5 bases and the J segment 4 bases; nucleotides outside the gene matches: 8. Per germline, CDR1 WSHSY and CDR2 SAAADI. CDR3 nucleotides: TGCGCCAGCAGTTCGTCCGGGACAGCAAAAAACATTCAGTACTTC. Translated, it gives CASSSSGTAKNIQYF.

This rearrangement joins TRBV7-8 to TRBJ2-7; maybe TRBD1 (5 bases). The CDR3 loop spans 14 amino acids. CDR1 and CDR2 (germline): SGHVS, FQNEAQ. Trimming took off 6 bases at V and 4 bases at J, with 16 bases between the two ends. CDR3 in amino acids: CASSSQGGVYEQYF. In DNA, the CDR3 is TGTGCCAGCAGTTCTCAGGGCGGCGTATACGAGCAGTACTTC.

This chain links TRBV29-1 with TRBJ1-5, with D perhaps TRBD1 (6 bases). V lost 2 bases and J 4 bases, leaving 12 bases between the germline ends. Germline assignment: CDR1 SQVTM and CDR2 ANQGSEA. The CDR3 contains 14 residues. For the CDR3, the DNA is TGCAGCGTTGAATGGGCAGGGGATAATCAGCCCCAGCATTTT. As protein: CSVEWAGDNQPQHF. The whole variable domain, filled in from reference TRBV29-1 and TRBJ1-5, reads SAVISQKPSRDICQRGTSLTIQCQVDSQVTMMFWYRQQPGQSLTLIATANQGSEATYESGFVIDKFPISRPNLTFSTLTVSNMSPEDSSIYLCSVEWAGDNQPQHFGDGTRLSIL.

The J gene is TRBJ1-4, the V gene TRBV2, with TRBD1 identical over 8 bases. Germline CDR1 SNHLY, CDR2 FYNNEI. This CDR3 spans 16 amino acids. J was trimmed by 1 base and V by 6 bases; bases with no gene match: 7. Here the CDR3 DNA reads TGTGCCAGCAGGGTAGGACAGGGATTAACTAATGAAAAACTGTTTTTT. It yields the protein CASRVGQGLTNEKLFF.

The V gene is TRBV7-2, the J gene TRBJ1-1, with 10 bases identical to TRBD1. The ends lost 5 bases at V and 3 bases at J; junction bases unmatched: 9. CDR3 length equals 16 residues. Germline V CDR1 and CDR2: SGHTA, FQGNSA. Here the CDR3 reads CASSPGDRGGHTEAFF. CDR3 in DNA: TGTGCCAGCAGCCCGGGGGACAGGGGAGGTCACACTGAAGCTTTCTTT.

The chain joins TRBV29-1 to TRBJ1-2, with a possible D match to TRBD1 (5 bases). CDR3 length: 14 residues. Germline-derived CDR1 and CDR2 are SQVTM and ANQGSEA. Trimming removed 7 bases from V and 4 bases from J, with 19 bases in between. The CDR3 DNA is TGCAGCGCCCGAGCCCCATACGGGGGCTATGGCTACACCTTC. Its translation is CSARAPYGGYGYTF.

This chain joins TRBV30 and TRBJ1-5, with D uncertain. V was clipped by 5 bases and J by 4 bases, with 18 bases between them. This CDR3 is built from 15 residues. Germline-derived CDR1 and CDR2 are GTSNPN and SVGIG (reference sequence). CDR3 coding DNA: TGTGCCTGGCGATCTAGCGACGCCTCAAATCAGCCCCAGCATTTT. It translates to CAWRSSDASNQPQHF. Supplemented by reference TRBV30 and TRBJ1-5, the full variable domain reads SQTIHQWPATLVQPVGSPLSLECTVEGTSNPNLYWYRQAAGRGLQLLFYSVGIGQISSEVPQNLSASRPQDRQFILSSKKLLLSDSGFYLCAWRSSDASNQPQHFGDGTRLSIL.

The chain has TRBV30 and TRBJ2-2; 7 bases agree with TRBD1. This CDR3 region has 15 residues. The germline V gene has CDR1 GTSNPN and CDR2 SVGIG (reference sequence). V was clipped by 3 bases and J by 4 bases; unmatched bases: 8. The CDR3 DNA follows: TGTGCCTGGAGGTCCCGGGACAGACCCACCGGGGAGCTGTTTTTT. This encodes CAWRSRDRPTGELFF. Using reference TRBV30 and TRBJ2-2 for the parts outside the CDR3, the full variable domain is SQTIHQWPATLVQPVGSPLSLECTVEGTSNPNLYWYRQAAGRGLQLLFYSVGIGQISSEVPQNLSASRPQDRQFILSSKKLLLSDSGFYLCAWRSRDRPTGELFFGEGSRLTVL.

V gene TRBV28 combines with J gene TRBJ2-7; the match to TRBD1 covers 7 bases. Losses at the gene ends were 6 bases for V and 3 bases for J; bases not matched to a gene: 8. This CDR3 contains 14 residues. The V gene's germline CDR1 is MDHEN and CDR2 SYDVKM. CDR3 DNA sequence: TGTGCCAGCAGAGGGACAGCCTCAAGCTACGAGCAGTACTTC. Protein sequence: CASRGTASSYEQYF.

The J gene is TRBJ2-1, the V gene TRBV30, with 8 bases fitting TRBD2. The ends lost 4 bases at V and 7 bases at J; junction bases unmatched: 9. CDR1 and CDR2 from the germline V gene are GTSNPN and SVGIG (reference sequence). The CDR3 has 14 residues. Written as DNA, the CDR3 is TGTGCCTGGAAGCGGGAGTTGGGTCCAAATGAGCAGTTCTTC. Protein product: CAWKRELGPNEQFF.

The genes are TRBV27 and TRBJ1-5; the D gene is possibly TRBD1 (6 bases). The CDR3 consists of 15 residues. The germline V and J ends were trimmed by 3 bases and 4 bases, with 13 bases remaining between them. Germline V gene lookup returns CDR1 MNHEY and CDR2 SMNVEV (reference sequence). The CDR3 region is CASSFDSQGNQPQHF. The DNA of the CDR3 is TGTGCCAGCAGTTTCGACAGTCAGGGGAATCAGCCCCAGCATTTT.

The chain employs TRBV7-2 and TRBJ1-6; possibly TRBD1 for D (5 bases). Germline CDR1 and CDR2: SGHTA and FQGNSA. CDR3 length equals 13 residues. The V end was cut by 4 bases, the J end by 8 bases, with 9 bases between. The CDR3 protein is CASSSTVYSPLHF. The DNA for the CDR3 is TGTGCCAGCAGCTCGACAGTCTATTCACCCCTCCACTTT.

The chain has TRBV28 and TRBJ1-1; D remains ambiguous. The CDR3 is 13 amino acids. Trimming stripped 3 bases from V and 1 base from J, with 6 bases between. The germline V gene has CDR1 MDHEN and CDR2 SYDVKM. In DNA, the CDR3 is TGTGCCAGCAGTTTGGCAAAGAACACTGAAGCTTTCTTT. Its protein product is CASSLAKNTEAFF.

CDR3 DNA sequence: TGCAGCGTTCGACAGGTGGGGAATGAAAAACTGTTTTTT. It is translated as CSVRQVGNEKLFF. The chain couples TRBV29-1 to TRBJ1-4, with D possibly matching TRBD1 (6 bases). The CDR3 length is 13 residues. Trimming shortened V by 5 bases and J by 5 bases, and 12 bases separated the two germline ends. Germline V gene sequence: CDR1 SQVTM, CDR2 ANQGSEA.

This chain connects TRBV6-5 to TRBJ1-5; 7 nucleotides match TRBD1. This CDR3 has 14 residues. The junction had 5 bases not matched to a gene; V was cut back by 6 bases and J by 3 bases. Germline-derived CDR1 and CDR2 are MNHEY and SVGAGI. The CDR3 bases are TGTGCCAGCAGGCCGACAGGGAACAATCAGCCCCAGCATTTT. It is translated as CASRPTGNNQPQHF.

The rearrangement links TRBV3-1 (or the pseudogene TRBV3-2) to TRBJ2-7; 8 nucleotides match TRBD2. The CDR3 covers 18 residues. The V gene's germline CDR1 is LGHDT and CDR2 YNNKEL (reference sequence). The junction had 17 bases not matched to a gene; V was cut back by 4 bases and J by 3 bases. Here the CDR3 DNA reads TGTGCCAGCAGCCTATGGGCTAGCGGGCGCCTGCCGGTCTACGAGCAGTACTTC. Amino acids: CASSLWASGRLPVYEQYF.

This rearrangement joins TRBV28 to TRBJ2-1, with D tentatively TRBD1 (7 bases). V gave up 6 bases and J gave up 8 bases, with 23 bases separating them. Germline V gene lookup returns CDR1 MDHEN and CDR2 SYDVKM. CDR3 size: 16 residues. CDR3 DNA: TGTGCCAGCAGAAGGAGGAGGGGGCGAGGTAGTTATGAGCAGTTCTTC. The encoded protein is CASRRRRGRGSYEQFF.

This chain connects TRBV2 to TRBJ1-3; unclear D gene. This CDR3 spans 15 amino acids. Germline CDR1 and CDR2: SNHLY and FYNNEI. Trimming cost V 7 bases and J 2 bases, with 15 bases left between them. The CDR3 loop is CASTRNGSPGNTIYF. The CDR3 coding sequence is TGTGCCAGCACCCGAAACGGTTCGCCTGGAAACACCATATATTTT.

In this sample, this clone turned up once. This sequence joins TRBV7-3 and TRBJ2-1; the D gene is possibly TRBD2 (5 bases). This CDR3 region has 15 residues. Germline V lookup: CDR1 SGHTA, CDR2 FQGTGA. V was shortened by 6 bases and J by 6 bases, with 18 bases between the two germline ends. Here the CDR3 DNA reads TGTGCCAGCAGTCCCGGGGAAGCTAGTAGCAATGAGCAGTTCTTC. This gives the protein CASSPGEASSNEQFF.

The V and J genes are TRBV7-9 and TRBJ2-5; tentative D call: TRBD1 (5 bases). Between the trimmed V and J ends, which lost 7 bases and 1 base, there was a span of 19 bases. This CDR3 has 16 amino acids. Germline values: CDR1 SEHNR, CDR2 FQNEAQ (reference sequence). The CDR3 nucleotides are TGTGCCAGCACCGACCCTCAAGACAGCTTCCAAGAGACCCAGTACTTC. It yields the protein CASTDPQDSFQETQYF.

V is TRBV7-6 and J is TRBJ1-5, with 8 bases aligning to TRBD1. Germline-derived CDR1 and CDR2 are SGHVS and FNYEAQ. This CDR3 is built from 16 residues. Trimming took 0 bases from V and 4 from J; bases not matched to a gene: 5. The CDR3 region is CASSLAGQGFNQPQHF. The CDR3 DNA sequence: TGTGCCAGCAGCTTAGCAGGACAGGGATTTAATCAGCCCCAGCATTTT.

The rearrangement joins TRBV4-1 to TRBJ1-5; 8 nucleotides agree with TRBD1. The ends lost 1 base at V and 4 bases at J; junction bases unmatched: 12. The CDR3 has 18 amino acids. The germline CDR1 and CDR2 sequences are MGHRA and YSYEKL. CDR3 protein: CASSQGSVSDRGNQPQHF. For the CDR3, the DNA is TGCGCCAGCAGCCAAGGGTCCGTAAGCGACAGGGGAAATCAGCCCCAGCATTTT.